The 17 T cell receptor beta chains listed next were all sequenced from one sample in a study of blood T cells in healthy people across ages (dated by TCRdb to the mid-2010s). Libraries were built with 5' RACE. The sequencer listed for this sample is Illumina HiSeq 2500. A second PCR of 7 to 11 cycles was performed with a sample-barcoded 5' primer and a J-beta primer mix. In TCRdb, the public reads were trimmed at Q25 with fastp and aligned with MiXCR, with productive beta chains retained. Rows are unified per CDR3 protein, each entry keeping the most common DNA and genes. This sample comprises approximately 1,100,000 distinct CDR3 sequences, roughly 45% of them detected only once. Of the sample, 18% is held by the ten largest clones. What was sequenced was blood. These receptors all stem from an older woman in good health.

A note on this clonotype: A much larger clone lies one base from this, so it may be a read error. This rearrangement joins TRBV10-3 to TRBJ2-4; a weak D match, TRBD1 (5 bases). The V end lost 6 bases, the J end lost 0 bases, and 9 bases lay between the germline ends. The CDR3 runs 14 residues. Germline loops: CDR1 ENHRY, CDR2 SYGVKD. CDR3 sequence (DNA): TGTGCCATCAGCGCAGGGCTAGCCAAAAACATTCAGTACTTC. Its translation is CAISAGLAKNIQYF.

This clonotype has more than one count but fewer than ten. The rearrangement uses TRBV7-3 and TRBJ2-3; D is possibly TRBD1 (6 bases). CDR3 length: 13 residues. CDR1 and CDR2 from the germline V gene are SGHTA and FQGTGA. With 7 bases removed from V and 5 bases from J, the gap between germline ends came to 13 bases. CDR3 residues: CASTQDRGDTQYF. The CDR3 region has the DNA TGTGCCAGCACCCAGGACAGAGGAGATACGCAGTATTTT.

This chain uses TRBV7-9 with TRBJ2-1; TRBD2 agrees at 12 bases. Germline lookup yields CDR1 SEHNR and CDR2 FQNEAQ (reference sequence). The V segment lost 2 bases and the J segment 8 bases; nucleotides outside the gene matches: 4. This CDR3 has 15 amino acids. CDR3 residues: CASSLWPSGRDEQFF. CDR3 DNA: TGTGCCAGCAGCTTATGGCCTAGCGGGAGGGATGAGCAGTTCTTC.

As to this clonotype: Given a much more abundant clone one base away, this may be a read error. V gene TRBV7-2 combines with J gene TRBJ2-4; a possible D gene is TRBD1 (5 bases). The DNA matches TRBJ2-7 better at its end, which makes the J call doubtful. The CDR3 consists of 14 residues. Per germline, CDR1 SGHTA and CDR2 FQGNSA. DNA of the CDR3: TGTGCCAGCAGCTTACGGCAGGGCTCCGACGAGCAGTACTTC. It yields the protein CASSLRQGSDEQYF.

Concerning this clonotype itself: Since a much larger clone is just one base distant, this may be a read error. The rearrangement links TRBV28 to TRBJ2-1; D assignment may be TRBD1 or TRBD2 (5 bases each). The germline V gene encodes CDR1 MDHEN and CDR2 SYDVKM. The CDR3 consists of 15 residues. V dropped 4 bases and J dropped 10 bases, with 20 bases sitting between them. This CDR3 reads CASSWGSQATYEQFF. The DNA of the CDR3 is TGTGCCAGCAGTTGGGGGAGTCAGGCGACCTACGAGCAGTTCTTC.

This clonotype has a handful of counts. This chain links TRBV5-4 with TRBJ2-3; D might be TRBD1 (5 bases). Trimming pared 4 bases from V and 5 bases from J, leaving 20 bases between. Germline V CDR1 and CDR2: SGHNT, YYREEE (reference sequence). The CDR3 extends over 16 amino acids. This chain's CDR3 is CASSHIRGSGGDTQYF. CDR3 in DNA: TGTGCCAGCAGCCATATTAGGGGCTCCGGCGGAGATACGCAGTATTTT.

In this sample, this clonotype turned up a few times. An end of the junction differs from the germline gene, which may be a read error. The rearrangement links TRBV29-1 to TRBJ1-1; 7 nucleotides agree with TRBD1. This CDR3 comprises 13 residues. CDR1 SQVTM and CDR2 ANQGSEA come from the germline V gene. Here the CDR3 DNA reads TGCAGCGCTGAACCACAGGGGCCCACTGAAGCTTTCTTT. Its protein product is CSAEPQGPTEAFF. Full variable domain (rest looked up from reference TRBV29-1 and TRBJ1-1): SAVISQKPSRDICQRGTSLTIQCQVDSQVTMMFWYRQQPGQSLTLIATANQGSEATYESGFVIDKFPISRPNLTFSTLTVSNMSPEDSSIYLCSAEPQGPTEAFFGQGTRLTVV.

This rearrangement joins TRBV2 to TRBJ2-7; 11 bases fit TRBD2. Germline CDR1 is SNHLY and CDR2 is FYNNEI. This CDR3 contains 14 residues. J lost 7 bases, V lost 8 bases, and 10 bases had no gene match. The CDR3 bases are TGTGCCAGCGGGGGACTAGCGGCCTTCAATGAGCAGTACTTC. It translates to CASGGLAAFNEQYF.

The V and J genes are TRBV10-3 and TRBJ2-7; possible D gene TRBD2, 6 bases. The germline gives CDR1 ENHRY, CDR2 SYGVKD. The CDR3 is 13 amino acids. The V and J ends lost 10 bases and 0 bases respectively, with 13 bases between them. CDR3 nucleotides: TGTGCCACCGGAGGGGATAGCTCCTACGAGCAGTACTTC. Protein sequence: CATGGDSSYEQYF.

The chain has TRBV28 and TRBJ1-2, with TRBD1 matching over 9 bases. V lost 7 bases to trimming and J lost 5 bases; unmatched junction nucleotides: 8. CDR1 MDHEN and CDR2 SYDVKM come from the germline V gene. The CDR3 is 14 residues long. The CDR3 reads CASTLTGGRYGYTF. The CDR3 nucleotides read TGTGCCAGCACTCTTACAGGGGGCCGGTATGGCTACACCTTC.

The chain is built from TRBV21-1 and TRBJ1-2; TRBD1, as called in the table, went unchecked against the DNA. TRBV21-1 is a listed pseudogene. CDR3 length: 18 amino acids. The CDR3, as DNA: TGTGCCAGCAGCAAAGCGATACAGGGTAGGCGACCCCCGTATGGCTACACCTTC. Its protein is CASSKAIQGRRPPYGYTF.

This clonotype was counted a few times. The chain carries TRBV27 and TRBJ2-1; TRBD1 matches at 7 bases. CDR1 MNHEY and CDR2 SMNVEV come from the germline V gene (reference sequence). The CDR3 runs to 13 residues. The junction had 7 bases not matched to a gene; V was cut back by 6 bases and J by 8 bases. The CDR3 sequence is CASRRQGQDEQFF. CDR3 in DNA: TGTGCCAGCAGAAGACAGGGACAAGATGAGCAGTTCTTC.

CDR3 region: CASRTSTGGHYGYTF. The CDR3 DNA sequence: TGTGCCAGCAGAACCTCGACAGGAGGTCACTATGGCTACACCTTC. The rearrangement joins TRBV27 to TRBJ1-2; tentatively, D is TRBD1 (6 bases). Trimming removed 6 bases from V and 3 bases from J, with 17 bases in between. The CDR3 length is 15 residues. Germline V lookup: CDR1 MNHEY, CDR2 SMNVEV (reference sequence).

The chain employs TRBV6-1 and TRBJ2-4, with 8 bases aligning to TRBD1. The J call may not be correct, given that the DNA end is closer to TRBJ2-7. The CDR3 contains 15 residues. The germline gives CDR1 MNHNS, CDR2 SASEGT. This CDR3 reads CASSPGQEYTYEQYF. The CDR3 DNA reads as TGTGCCAGCAGTCCGGGACAGGAATATACCTACGAGCAGTACTTC.

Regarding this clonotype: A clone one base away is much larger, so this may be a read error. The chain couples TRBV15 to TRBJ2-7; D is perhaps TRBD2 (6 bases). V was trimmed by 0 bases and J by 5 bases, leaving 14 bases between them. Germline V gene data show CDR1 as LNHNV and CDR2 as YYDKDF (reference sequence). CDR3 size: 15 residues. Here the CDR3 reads CATSRELTGDHEQYF. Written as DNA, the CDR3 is TGTGCCACCAGCAGAGAACTAACGGGAGACCACGAGCAGTACTTC.

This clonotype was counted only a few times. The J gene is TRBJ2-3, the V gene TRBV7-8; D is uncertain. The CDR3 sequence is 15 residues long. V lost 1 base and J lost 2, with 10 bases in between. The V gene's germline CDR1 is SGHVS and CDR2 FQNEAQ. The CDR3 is CASSLGAAFTDTQYF. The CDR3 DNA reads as TGTGCCAGCAGCTTAGGGGCTGCCTTCACAGATACGCAGTATTTT.

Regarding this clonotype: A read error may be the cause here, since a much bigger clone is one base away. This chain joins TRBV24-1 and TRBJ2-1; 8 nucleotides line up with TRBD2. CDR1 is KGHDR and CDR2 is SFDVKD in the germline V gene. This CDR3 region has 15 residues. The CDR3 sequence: CATSGSGSRYNGQFF. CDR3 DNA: TGTGCCACCAGTGGGAGCGGGAGTCGTTACAATGGGCAGTTCTTC.